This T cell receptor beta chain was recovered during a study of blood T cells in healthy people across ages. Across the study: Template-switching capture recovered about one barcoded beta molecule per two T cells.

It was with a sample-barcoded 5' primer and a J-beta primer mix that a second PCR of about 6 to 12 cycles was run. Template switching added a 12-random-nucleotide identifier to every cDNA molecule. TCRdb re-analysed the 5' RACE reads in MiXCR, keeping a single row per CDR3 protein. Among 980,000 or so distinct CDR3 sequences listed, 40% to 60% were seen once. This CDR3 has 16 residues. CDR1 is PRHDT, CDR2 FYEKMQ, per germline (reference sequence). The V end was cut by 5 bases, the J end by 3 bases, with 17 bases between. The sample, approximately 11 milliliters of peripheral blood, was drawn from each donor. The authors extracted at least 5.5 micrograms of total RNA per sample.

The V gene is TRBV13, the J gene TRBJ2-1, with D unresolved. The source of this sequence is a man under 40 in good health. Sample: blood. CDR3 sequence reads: CASSKSAYGHYNEQFF. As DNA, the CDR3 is TGTGCCAGCAGCAAAAGTGCGTACGGGCACTACAATGAGCAGTTCTTC.